This TCR beta chain was captured in a study of a mutant IDH1 vaccine in newly diagnosed glioma. Across the study: Those enrolled had earlier been treated with radiotherapy, temozolomide, or both, mostly both.

Study-wide results and caveats: Evidence of vaccine-induced immune responses was documented in 85% to 95% of patients.

The V segment lost 11 bases and the J segment 3 bases; nucleotides outside the gene matches: 10. The germline gives CDR1 MNHEY, CDR2 SVGAGI. CDR3 length: 13 residues. As for this clone: Its antigen is not known.

Sequencing used immunoSEQ multiplex PCR; TCRdb keeps in-frame clones, though not all of them. The sample has some 64,000 clones; about four fifths are singletons. The time point is: week 11, during vaccination. Topical imiquimod was applied with each vaccine dose, which held 300 ug of mutant IDH1 20-mer peptide. The chain uses TRBV6-5 and TRBJ2-7; 7 bases align to TRBD1. This sample comprised PBMCs, obtained from a glioma patient whose treatment included an IDH1 peptide vaccine. This clonotype was obtained from a man aged 45-60 years with glioma. This CDR3 is CAAWGTAFYEQYF. The CDR3 coding sequence is TGTGCCGCCTGGGGGACAGCTTTCTACGAGCAGTACTTC.